This T cell receptor (beta chain) appears in the sequencing data of a study of cytomegalovirus exposure and HLA in healthy donors. Study-level findings and limits: A later analysis linked a missense DCLRE1C variant to TCR beta V- and J-gene trimming.

The PCR contained 60 Vbeta and 13 Jbeta primers. Only in-frame clones appear in the TCRdb table, and some are missing; sequencing was by immunoSEQ multiplex PCR. The data contain approximately 100,000 clones, about four fifths of them seen just once; the ten biggest clones take up 4.9%. Concerning this clone itself: What it binds is unknown.

The sequenced sample consisted of PBMCs. The clonotype originates from a woman in her thirties or forties in good health and CMV-seronegative.

The CDR3 sequence: CASSLGSTGTLTYEQYF. CDR3 DNA: TGTGCCAGCAGCTTAGGGTCCACAGGAACTCTAACCTACGAGCAGTACTTC. The chain couples TRBV13 to TRBJ2-7, with a possible D match to TRBD1 (5 bases). The CDR3 is made up of 17 amino acids. V shed 0 bases and J shed 2 bases, with 17 bases lying between them. In germline, CDR1 is PRHDT, CDR2 FYEKMQ (reference sequence). Drawing the rest from reference TRBV13 and TRBJ2-7, the complete variable domain is AAGVIQSPRHLIKEKRETATLKCYPIPRHDTVYWYQQGPGQDPQFLISFYEKMQSDKGSIPDRFSAQQFSDYHSELNMSSLELGDSALYFCASSLGSTGTLTYEQYFGPGTRLTVT.